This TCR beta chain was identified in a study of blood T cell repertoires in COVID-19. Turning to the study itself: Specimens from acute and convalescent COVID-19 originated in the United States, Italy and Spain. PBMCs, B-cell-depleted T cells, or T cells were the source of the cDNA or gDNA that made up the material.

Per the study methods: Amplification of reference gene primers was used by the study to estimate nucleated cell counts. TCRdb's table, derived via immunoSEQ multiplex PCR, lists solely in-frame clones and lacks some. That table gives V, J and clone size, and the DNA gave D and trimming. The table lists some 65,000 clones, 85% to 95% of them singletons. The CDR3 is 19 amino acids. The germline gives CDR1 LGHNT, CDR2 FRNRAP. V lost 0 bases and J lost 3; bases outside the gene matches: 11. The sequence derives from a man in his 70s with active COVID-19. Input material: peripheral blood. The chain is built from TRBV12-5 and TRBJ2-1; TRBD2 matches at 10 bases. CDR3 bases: TGTGCTAGTGGTTTGGTAATTGCGGCTAGCGGGGGATACTACAATGAGCAGTTCTTC. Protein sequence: CASGLVIAASGGYYNEQFF.